The clone carrying this TCR beta chain was seen just once. The data derive from a study of blood T cell repertoires in COVID-19. CDR1 is SGHTA, CDR2 FQGNSA, per germline. V gave up 5 bases and J gave up 1 base, with 15 bases separating them. The length of the CDR3 is 15 residues. TCRdb's copy holds only in-frame clones and misses some; the assay was immunoSEQ multiplex PCR. Of about 400,000 clones listed, around 90% were seen once; the top ten hold roughly 2%. The source is a woman aged 40 to 50 with acute COVID-19. This chain links TRBV7-2 with TRBJ2-7; possibly TRBD1 for D (8 bases). Sequencing was carried out using PBMCs or T cells enriched from blood (not recorded which). This CDR3 is CASSLQGGLSYEQYF. CDR3 DNA sequence: TGTGCCAGCAGCCTACAGGGGGGGTTGTCCTACGAGCAGTACTTC.